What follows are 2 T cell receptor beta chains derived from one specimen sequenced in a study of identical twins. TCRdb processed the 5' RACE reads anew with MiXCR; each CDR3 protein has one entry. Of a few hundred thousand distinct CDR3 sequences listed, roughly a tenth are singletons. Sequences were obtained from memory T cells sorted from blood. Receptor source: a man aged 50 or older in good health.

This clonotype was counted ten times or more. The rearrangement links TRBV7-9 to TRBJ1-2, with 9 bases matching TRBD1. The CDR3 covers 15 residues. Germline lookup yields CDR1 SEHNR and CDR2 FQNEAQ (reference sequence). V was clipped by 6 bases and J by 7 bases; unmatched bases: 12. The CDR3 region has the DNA TGTGCCAGCAGTCGATCCGGGACAGGGTCCCTTGGCTACACCTTC. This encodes CASSRSGTGSLGYTF.

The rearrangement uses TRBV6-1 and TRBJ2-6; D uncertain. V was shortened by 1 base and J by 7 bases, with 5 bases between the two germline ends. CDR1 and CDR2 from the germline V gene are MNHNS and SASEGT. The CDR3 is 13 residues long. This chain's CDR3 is CASSEGSANVLTF. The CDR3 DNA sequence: TGTGCCAGCAGTGAAGGGAGCGCCAACGTCCTGACTTTC.